Sequencing of this T cell receptor beta chain was carried out in a study of a mutant IDH1 vaccine in newly diagnosed glioma. The time point is: baseline, week 1 (first vaccination visit). The treatment was: pre-vaccination baseline after standard-of-care therapy. Deletions cut 6 bases from V and 0 bases from J, with 9 bases between. Germline CDR1 is SQVTM and CDR2 is ANQGSEA. The CDR3 covers 13 residues. Here immunoSEQ multiplex PCR was the method, and the copy in TCRdb shows in-frame clones only, minus some. This table holds approximately 70,000 clones, 79% found once. This receptor was identified in a man in his forties or fifties with glioma. The chain has TRBV29-1 and TRBJ1-5; a weak D match, TRBD1 (5 bases). The source was PBMCs, collected from a glioma patient treated with radiotherapy, temozolomide or both. CDR3 coding DNA: TGCAGCGTGCAGGGTAATAGCAATCAGCCCCAGCATTTT. Its protein product is CSVQGNSNQPQHF.